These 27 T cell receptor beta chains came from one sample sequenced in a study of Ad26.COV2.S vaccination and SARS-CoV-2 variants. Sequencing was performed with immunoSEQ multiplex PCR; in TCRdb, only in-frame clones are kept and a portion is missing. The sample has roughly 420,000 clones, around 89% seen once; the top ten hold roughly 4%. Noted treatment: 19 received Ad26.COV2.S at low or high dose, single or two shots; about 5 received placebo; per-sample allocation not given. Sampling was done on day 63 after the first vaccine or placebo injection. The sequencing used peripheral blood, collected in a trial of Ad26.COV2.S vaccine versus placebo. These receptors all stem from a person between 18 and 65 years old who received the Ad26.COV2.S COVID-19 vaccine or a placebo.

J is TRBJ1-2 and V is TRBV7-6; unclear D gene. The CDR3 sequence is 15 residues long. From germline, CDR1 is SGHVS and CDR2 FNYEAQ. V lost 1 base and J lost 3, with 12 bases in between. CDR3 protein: CASSLDTSGYYGYTF. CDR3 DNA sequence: TGTGCCAGCAGCTTAGATACCTCTGGATACTATGGCTACACCTTC.

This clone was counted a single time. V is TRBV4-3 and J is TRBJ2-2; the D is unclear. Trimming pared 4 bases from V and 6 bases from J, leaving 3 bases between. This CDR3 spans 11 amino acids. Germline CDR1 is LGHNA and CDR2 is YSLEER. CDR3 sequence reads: CASSLAGELFF. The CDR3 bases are TGCGCCAGCAGCCTCGCCGGGGAGCTGTTTTTT.

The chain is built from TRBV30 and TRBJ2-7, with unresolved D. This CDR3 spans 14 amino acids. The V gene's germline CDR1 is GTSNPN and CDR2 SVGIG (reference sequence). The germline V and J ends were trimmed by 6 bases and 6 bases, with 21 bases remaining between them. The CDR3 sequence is CACAIGSVRVEQYF. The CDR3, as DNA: TGTGCCTGTGCTATAGGGTCGGTTCGGGTCGAGCAGTACTTC.

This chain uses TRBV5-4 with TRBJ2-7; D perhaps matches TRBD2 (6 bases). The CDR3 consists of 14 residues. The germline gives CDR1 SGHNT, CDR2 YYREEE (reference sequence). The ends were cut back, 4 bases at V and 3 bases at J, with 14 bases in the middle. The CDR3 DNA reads TGTGCCAGCAGCCGGGCGGGACCTGTCTACGAGCAGTACTTC. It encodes CASSRAGPVYEQYF.

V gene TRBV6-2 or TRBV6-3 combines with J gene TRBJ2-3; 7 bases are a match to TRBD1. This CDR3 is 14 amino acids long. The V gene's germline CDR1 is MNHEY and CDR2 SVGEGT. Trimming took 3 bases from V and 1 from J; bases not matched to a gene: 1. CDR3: CASSYDRGTDTQYF. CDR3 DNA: TGTGCCAGCAGTTATGACAGGGGCACAGATACGCAGTATTTT.

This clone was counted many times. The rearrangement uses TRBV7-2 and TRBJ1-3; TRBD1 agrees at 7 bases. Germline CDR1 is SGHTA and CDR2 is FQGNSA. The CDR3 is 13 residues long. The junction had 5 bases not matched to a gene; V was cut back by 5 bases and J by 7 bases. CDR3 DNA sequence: TGTGCCAGCAGCATTGACAGGGCTAACACCATATATTTT. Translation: CASSIDRANTIYF.

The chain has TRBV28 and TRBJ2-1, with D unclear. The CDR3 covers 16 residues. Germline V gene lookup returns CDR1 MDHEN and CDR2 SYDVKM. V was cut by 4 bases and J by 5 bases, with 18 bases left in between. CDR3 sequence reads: CASSYLVWDSNNEQFF. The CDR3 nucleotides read TGTGCCAGCAGTTATCTCGTTTGGGATTCTAACAATGAGCAGTTCTTC.

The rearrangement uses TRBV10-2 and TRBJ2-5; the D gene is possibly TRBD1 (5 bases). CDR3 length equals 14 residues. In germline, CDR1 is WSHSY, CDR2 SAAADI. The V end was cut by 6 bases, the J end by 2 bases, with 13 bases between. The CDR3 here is CASSPLGLQETQYF. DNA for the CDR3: TGCGCCAGCAGCCCCCTGGGGCTGCAAGAGACCCAGTACTTC.

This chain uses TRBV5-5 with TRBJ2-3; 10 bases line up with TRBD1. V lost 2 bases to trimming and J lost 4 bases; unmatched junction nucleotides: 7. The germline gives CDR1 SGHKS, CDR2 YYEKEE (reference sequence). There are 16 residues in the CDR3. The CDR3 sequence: CASSLRVGQGPDTQYF. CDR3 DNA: TGTGCCAGCAGCTTACGTGTGGGACAGGGGCCAGATACGCAGTATTTT.

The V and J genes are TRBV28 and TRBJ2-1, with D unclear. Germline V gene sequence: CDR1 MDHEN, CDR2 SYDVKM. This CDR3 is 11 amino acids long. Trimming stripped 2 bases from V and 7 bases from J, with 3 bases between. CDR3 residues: CASSLMNEQFF. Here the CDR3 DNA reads TGTGCCAGCAGTTTAATGAATGAGCAGTTCTTC.

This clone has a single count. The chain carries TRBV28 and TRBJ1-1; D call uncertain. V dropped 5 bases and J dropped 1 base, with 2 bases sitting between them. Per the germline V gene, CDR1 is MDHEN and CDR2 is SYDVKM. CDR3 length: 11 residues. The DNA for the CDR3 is TGTGCCAGCAGTCAGAACACTGAAGCTTTCTTT. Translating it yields CASSQNTEAFF.

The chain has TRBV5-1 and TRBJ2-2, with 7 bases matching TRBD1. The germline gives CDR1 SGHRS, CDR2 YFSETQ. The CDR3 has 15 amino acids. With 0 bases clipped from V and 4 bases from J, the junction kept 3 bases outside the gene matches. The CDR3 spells CASSLEGAITGELFF. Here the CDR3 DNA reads TGCGCCAGCAGCTTGGAGGGGGCCATCACCGGGGAGCTGTTTTTT.

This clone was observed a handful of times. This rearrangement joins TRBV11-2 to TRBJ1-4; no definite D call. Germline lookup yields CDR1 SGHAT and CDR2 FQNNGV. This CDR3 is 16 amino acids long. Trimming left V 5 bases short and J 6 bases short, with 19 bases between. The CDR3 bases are TGTGCCAGCAGCCCCGCCGGCCCTACTTTTTATGAAAAACTGTTTTTT. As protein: CASSPAGPTFYEKLFF.

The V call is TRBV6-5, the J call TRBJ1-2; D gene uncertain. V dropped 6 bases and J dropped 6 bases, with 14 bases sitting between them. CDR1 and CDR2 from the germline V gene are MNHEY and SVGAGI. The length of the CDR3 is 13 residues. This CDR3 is CASRVIKADGYTF. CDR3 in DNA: TGTGCCAGCAGAGTTATCAAGGCGGATGGCTACACCTTC.

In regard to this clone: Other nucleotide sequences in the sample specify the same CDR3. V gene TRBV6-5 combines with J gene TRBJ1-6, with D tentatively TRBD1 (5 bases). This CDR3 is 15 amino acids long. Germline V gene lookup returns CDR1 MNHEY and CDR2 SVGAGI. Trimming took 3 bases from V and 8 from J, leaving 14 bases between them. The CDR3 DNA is TGTGCCAGCAGTTATTCAGGGCGAGGGGATTCACCCCTCCACTTT. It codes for CASSYSGRGDSPLHF.

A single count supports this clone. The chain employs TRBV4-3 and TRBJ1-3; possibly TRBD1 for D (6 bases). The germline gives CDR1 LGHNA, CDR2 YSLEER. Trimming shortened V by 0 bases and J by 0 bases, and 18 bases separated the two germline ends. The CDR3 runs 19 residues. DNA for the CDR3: TGCGCCAGCAGCCAAGATACCCCCACGACAGGCCTCTCTGGAAACACCATATATTTT. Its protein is CASSQDTPTTGLSGNTIYF.

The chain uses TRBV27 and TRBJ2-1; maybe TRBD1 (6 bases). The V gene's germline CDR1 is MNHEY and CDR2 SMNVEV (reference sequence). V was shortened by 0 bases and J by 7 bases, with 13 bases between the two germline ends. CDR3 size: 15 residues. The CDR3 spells CASSLSAHRENEQFF. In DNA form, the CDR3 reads TGTGCCAGCAGTTTATCGGCTCACAGGGAAAATGAGCAGTTCTTC.

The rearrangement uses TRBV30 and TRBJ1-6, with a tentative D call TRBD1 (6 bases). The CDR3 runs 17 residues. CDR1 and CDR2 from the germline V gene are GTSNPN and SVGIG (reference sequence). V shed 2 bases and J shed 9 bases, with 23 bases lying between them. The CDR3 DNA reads TGTGCCTGGAGTCGCCCTGGAGGGGGAATTGGGCCTTCACCCCTCCACTTT. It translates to CAWSRPGGGIGPSPLHF.

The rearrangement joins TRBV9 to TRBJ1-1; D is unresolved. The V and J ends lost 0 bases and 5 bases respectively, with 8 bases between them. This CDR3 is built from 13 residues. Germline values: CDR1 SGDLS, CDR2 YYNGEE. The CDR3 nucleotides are TGTGCCAGCAGCGTAGATAAAGGAACTGAAGCTTTCTTT. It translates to CASSVDKGTEAFF.

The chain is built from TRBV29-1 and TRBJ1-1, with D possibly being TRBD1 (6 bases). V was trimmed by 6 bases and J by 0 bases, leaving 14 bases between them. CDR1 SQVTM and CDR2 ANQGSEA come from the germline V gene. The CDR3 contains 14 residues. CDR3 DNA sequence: TGCAGCGTCGCCGAACAGGGCATGAACACTGAAGCTTTCTTT. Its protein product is CSVAEQGMNTEAFF.

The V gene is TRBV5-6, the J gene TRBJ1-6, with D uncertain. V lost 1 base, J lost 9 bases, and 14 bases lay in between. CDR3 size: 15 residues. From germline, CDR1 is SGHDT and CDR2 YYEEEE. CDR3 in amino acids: CASSLFPEGTSPLHF. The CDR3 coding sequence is TGTGCCAGCAGCTTGTTCCCCGAAGGTACTTCACCCCTCCACTTT.

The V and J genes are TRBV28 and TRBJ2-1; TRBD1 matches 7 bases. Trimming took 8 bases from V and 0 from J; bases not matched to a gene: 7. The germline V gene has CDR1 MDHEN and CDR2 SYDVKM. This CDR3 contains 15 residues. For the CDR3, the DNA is TGTGCCAGCGCGAGACAGGGAAGCTCCTACAATGAGCAGTTCTTC. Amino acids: CASARQGSSYNEQFF.

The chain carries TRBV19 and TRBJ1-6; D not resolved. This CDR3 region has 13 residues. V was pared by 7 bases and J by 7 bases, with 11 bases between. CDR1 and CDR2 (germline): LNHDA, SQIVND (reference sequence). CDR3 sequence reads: CASKRNQNSPLHF. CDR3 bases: TGTGCCAGTAAGAGAAATCAGAATTCACCCCTCCACTTT. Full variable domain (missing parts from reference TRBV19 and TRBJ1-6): DGGITQSPKYLFRKEGQNVTLSCEQNLNHDAMYWYRQDPGQGLRLIYYSQIVNDFQKGDIAEGYSVSREKKESFPLTVTSAQKNPTAFYLCASKRNQNSPLHFGNGTRLTVT.

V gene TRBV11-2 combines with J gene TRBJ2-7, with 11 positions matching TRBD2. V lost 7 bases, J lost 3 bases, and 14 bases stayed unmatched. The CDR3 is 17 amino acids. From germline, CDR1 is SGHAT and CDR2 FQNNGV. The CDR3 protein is CASTRRETSGARYEQYF. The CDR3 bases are TGTGCCAGCACCCGGAGGGAGACTAGCGGGGCTCGCTACGAGCAGTACTTC.

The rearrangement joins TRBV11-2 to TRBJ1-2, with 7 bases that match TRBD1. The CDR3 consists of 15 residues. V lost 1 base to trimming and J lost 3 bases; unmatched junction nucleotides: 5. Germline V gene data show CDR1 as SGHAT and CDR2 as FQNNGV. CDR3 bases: TGTGCCAGCAGCTTAGCGGCAGGGGGAGACTATGGCTACACCTTC. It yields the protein CASSLAAGGDYGYTF.

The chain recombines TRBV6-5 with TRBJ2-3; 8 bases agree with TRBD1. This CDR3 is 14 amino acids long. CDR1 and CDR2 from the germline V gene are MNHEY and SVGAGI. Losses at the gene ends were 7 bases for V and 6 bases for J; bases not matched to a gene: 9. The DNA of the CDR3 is TGTGCCAGCAATTTCCGGGACAGGTGGGATACGCAGTATTTT. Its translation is CASNFRDRWDTQYF.

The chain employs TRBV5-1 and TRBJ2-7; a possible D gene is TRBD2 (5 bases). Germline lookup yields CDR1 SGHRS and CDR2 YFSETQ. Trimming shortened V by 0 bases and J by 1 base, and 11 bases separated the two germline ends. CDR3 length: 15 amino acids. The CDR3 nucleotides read TGCGCCAGCAGCTTGGGGTTTCGGGATTCCTACGAGCAGTACTTC. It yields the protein CASSLGFRDSYEQYF.